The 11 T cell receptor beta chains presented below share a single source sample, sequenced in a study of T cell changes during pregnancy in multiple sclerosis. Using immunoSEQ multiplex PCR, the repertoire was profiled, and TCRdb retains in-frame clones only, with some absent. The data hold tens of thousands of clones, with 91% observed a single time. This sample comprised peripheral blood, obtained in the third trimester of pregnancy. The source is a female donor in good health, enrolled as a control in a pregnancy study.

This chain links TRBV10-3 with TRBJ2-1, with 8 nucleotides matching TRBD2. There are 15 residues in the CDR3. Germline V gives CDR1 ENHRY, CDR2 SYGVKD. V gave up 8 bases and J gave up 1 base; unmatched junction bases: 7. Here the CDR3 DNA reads TGTGCCATCGCCGGAACGGGAGGGTCCTACAATGAGCAGTTCTTC. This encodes CAIAGTGGSYNEQFF.

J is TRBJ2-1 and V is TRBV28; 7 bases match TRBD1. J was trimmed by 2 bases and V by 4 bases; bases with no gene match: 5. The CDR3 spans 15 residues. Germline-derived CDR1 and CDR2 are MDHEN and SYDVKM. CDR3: CASSSGTEAYNEQFF. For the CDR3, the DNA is TGTGCCAGCAGTTCCGGGACAGAAGCCTACAATGAGCAGTTCTTC.

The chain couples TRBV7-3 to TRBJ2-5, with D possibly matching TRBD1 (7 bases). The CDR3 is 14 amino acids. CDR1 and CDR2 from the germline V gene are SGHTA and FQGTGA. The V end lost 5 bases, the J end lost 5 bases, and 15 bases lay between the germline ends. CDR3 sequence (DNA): TGTGCCAGCAGCGGAACAGGGGCGGGGGAGACCCAGTACTTC. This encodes CASSGTGAGETQYF.

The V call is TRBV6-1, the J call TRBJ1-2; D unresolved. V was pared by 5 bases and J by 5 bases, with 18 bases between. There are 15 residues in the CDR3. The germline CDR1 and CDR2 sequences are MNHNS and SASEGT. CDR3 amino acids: CASSPLGTGNYGYTF. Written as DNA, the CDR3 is TGTGCCAGCAGTCCCCTGGGTACCGGGAATTATGGCTACACCTTC.

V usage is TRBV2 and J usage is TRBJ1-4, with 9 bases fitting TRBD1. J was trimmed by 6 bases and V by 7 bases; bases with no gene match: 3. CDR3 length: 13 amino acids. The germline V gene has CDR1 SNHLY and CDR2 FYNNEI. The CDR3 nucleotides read TGTGCCAGCATCCGGGACAGGGATGAAAAACTGTTTTTT. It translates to CASIRDRDEKLFF. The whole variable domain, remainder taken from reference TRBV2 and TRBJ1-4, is EPEVTQTPSHQVTQMGQEVILRCVPISNHLYFYWYRQILGQKVEFLVSFYNNEISEKSEIFDDQFSVERPDGSNFTLKIRSTKLEDSAMYFCASIRDRDEKLFFGSGTQLSVL.

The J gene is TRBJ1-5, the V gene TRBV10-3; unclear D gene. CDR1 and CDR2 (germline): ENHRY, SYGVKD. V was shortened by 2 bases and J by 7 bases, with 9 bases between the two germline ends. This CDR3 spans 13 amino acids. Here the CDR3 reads CAISEPPGQPQHF. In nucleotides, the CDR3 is TGTGCCATCAGTGAGCCCCCGGGGCAGCCCCAGCATTTT.

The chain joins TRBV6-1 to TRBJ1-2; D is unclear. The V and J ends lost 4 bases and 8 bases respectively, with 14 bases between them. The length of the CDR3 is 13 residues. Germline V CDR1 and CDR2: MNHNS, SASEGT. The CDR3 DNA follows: TGTGCCAGCAGTGTTGGAGAGAGCGCAGGCTACACCTTC. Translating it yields CASSVGESAGYTF.

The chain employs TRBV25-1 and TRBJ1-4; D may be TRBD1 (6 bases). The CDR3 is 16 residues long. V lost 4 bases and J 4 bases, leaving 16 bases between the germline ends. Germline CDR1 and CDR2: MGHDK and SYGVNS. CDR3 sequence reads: CASSVGRQAFNEKLFF. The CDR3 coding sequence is TGTGCCAGCAGTGTTGGTCGACAGGCCTTTAATGAAAAACTGTTTTTT.

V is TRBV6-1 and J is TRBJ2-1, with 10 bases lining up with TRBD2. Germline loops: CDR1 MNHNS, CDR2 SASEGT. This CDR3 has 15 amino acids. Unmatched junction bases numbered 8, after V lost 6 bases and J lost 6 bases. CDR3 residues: CASRLAGGATNEQFF. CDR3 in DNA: TGTGCCAGCAGGTTAGCGGGAGGAGCCACCAATGAGCAGTTCTTC.

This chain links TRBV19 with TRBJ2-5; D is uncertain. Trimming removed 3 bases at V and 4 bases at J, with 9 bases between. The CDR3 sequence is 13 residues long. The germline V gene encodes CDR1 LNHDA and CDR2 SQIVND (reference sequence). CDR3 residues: CASSMIRGETQYF. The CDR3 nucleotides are TGTGCCAGTAGTATGATTAGAGGAGAGACCCAGTACTTC.

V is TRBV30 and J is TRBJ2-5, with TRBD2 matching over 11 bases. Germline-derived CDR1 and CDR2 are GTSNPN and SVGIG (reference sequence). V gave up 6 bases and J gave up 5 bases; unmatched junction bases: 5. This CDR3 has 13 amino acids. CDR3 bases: TGTGCCTGTCTTAGCGGGGGGGGCGAGACCCAGTACTTC. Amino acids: CACLSGGGETQYF.